This entry concerns a single T cell receptor beta chain. These data are taken from a study of blood T cell repertoires in COVID-19. On the study more broadly: COVID-19 samples, acute and convalescent, were from the United States, Italy and Spain. PBMCs, B-cell-depleted T cells, or T cells were the source of the cDNA or gDNA that made up the material.

In germline, CDR1 is MNHEY, CDR2 SVGEGT. The length of the CDR3 is 16 residues. Deletions cut 5 bases from V and 10 bases from J, with 24 bases between. Original analysis: Amplification with reference gene primers provided the estimates of nucleated cell counts. The repertoire was sequenced with immunoSEQ multiplex PCR; TCRdb's copy has only in-frame clones and lacks some. Clone size and the V and J calls come from that table; the DNA yielded D and trimming. Of about 210,000 clones listed, more than 85% are singletons. The V gene is TRBV6-2 or TRBV6-3, the J gene TRBJ2-1, with TRBD2 as a possible D gene (5 bases). The sequence came from a man between 60 and 70 years old with acute or convalescent COVID-19. Sequenced: peripheral blood. The CDR3 loop is CASSKNLAWEGKEQFF. The DNA for the CDR3 is TGTGCCAGCAGTAAAAATCTAGCTTGGGAAGGGAAAGAGCAGTTCTTC.